The clone carrying this T cell receptor (beta chain) was picked up one time. Its antigen is as yet unknown. This specimen comes from a study of cytomegalovirus exposure and HLA in healthy donors. Study information: There were more than 350 genotyped donors. Of these, roughly 86% fell in the genetic ancestry cluster associated with self-reported Caucasian donors. Whole-study findings and limits: Clonal expansion, a later analysis showed, was greater in HLA-associated TCR beta chains than in equally common others.

Amplification used 60 Vbeta primers and 13 Jbeta primers. Original handling: Unique TCR beta chains totaled roughly 79 million in a later count, with approximately 10 million of them shared. Profiling relied on immunoSEQ multiplex PCR, and the TCRdb table lists in-frame clones only, not all of them. The DNA gave D and trimming, while V, J and clone size come from that table. The sample contains nearly 200,000 clones, 70% to 80% of which appear only once. The germline V and J ends were trimmed by 4 bases and 0 bases, with 8 bases remaining between them. The CDR3 extends over 14 amino acids. Germline loops: CDR1 SGDLS, CDR2 YYNGEE. All the people who gave samples were healthy bone marrow donors.

The clonotype originates from a male donor in good health and CMV-seropositive. The chain couples TRBV9 to TRBJ2-1, with D possibly TRBD2 on 6 matching bases. The sequencing input was PBMCs. CDR3 coding DNA: TGTGCCAGCAGCCCCGGGGGCTCCTACAATGAGCAGTTCTTC. Translation gives CASSPGGSYNEQFF.